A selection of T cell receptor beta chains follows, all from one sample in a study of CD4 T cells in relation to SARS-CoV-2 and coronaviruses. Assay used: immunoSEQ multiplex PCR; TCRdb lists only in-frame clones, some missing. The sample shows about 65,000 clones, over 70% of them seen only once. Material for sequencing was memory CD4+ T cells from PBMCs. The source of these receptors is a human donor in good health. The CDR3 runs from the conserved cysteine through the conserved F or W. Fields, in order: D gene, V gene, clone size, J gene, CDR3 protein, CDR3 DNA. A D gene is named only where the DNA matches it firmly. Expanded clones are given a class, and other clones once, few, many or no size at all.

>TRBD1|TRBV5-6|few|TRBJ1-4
CASSSRTGTNEKLFF
TGTGCCAGCAGCTCTCGGACAGGGACTAATGAAAAACTGTTTTTT
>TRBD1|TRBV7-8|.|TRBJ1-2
CASSLRDRGSGYTF
TGTGCCAGCAGCTTACGCGACAGGGGGAGCGGCTACACCTTC
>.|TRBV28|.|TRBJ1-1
CASETNTEAFF
TGTGCCAGCGAAACGAACACTGAAGCTTTCTTT
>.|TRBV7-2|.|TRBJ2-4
CASSLVQGAKNIQYF
TGTGCCAGCAGCTTAGTCCAGGGAGCCAAAAACATTCAGTACTTC
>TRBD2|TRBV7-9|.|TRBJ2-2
CASSLRLAGEANTGELFF
TGTGCCAGCAGCTTAAGACTAGCGGGGGAGGCGAACACCGGGGAGCTGTTTTTT
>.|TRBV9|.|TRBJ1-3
CASSPAWGLGNTIYF
TGTGCCAGCAGCCCAGCATGGGGGCTTGGAAACACCATATATTTT
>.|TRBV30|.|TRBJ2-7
CAWSVPLTTGSYEQYF
TGTGCCTGGAGTGTGCCCTTAACGACAGGTTCCTACGAGCAGTACTTC
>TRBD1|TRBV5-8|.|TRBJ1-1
CASTLNRDSRGEGAFF
TGTGCCAGCACCTTAAACCGGGACAGTAGGGGTGAGGGAGCTTTCTTT
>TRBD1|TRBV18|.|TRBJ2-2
CASSARQGPTGELFF
TGTGCCAGCTCAGCCAGACAGGGTCCCACCGGGGAGCTGTTTTTT
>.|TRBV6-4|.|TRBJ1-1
CASRRGVNTEAFF
TGTGCCAGCAGGAGGGGTGTGAACACTGAAGCTTTCTTT
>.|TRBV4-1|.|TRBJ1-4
CASSQVGGTNEKLFF
TGCGCCAGCAGCCAAGTTGGTGGGACAAATGAAAAACTGTTTTTT
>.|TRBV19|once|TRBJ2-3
CASSGAGHPSTDTQYF
TGTGCCAGTAGTGGGGCCGGGCATCCTAGCACAGATACGCAGTATTTT
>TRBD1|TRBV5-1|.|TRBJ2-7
CASSLGGQGAREQYF
TGCGCCAGCAGCTTGGGGGGACAGGGGGCACGCGAGCAGTACTTC
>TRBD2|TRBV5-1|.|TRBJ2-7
CASGPFAGVDYEQYF
TGCGCCAGCGGTCCTTTTGCGGGAGTGGACTACGAGCAGTACTTC
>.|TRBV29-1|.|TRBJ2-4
CSGRGQTDIQYF
TGCAGCGGACGTGGGCAAACGGACATTCAGTACTTC
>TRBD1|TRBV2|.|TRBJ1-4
CASRASSGTGDEKLFF
TGTGCCAGCAGAGCCAGTTCCGGGACAGGGGATGAAAAACTGTTTTTT
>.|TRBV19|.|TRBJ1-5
CASSRQVSQQPQHF
TGTGCCAGTAGTAGGCAGGTCTCGCAGCAGCCCCAGCATTTT
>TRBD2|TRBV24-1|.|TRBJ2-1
CATRGGGNEQFF
TGTGCCACCAGGGGCGGGGGCAATGAGCAGTTCTTC
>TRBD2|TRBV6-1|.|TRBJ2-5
CASSEGRLAGGNQETQYF
TGTGCCAGCAGTGAGGGCCGACTAGCGGGAGGGAACCAAGAGACCCAGTACTTC
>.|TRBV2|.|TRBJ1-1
CASSMQDTEAFF
TGTGCCAGCAGCATGCAGGACACTGAAGCTTTCTTT
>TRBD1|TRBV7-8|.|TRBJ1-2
CASSYRGQWGYGYTF
TGTGCCAGCAGCTACCGGGGACAGTGGGGATATGGCTACACCTTC
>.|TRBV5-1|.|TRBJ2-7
CASSLLGVADEQYF
TGCGCCAGCAGCCTGCTCGGGGTCGCCGACGAGCAGTACTTC